Shown below are 29 T cell receptor beta chains from a single sample sequenced in a study of human T cells and chemical hapten exposure. Time point specified: pre-sensitization, week 0. The treatment: therapeutic diphenylcyclopropenone sensitization with weekly scalp DPC. TCRdb re-derived calls from the RACE reads in MiXCR, one entry per CDR3 protein. The sample records 250,000 to 300,000 distinct CDR3 sequences, around 7.3% being singletons. Sequencing used whole blood, obtained in connection with sensitization to the hapten diphenylcyclopropenone (DPC). The receptors were gathered from a man between 18 and 29 years old with alopecia areata. Some clones in this sample may be carry-over from other donors' samples.

This clonotype was detected only a few times. This chain uses TRBV7-6 with TRBJ2-6; D is unclear. Germline loops: CDR1 SGHVS, CDR2 FNYEAQ. This CDR3 region has 15 residues. The germline V and J ends were trimmed by 5 bases and 3 bases, with 11 bases remaining between them. This CDR3 reads CASSPKDLGANVLTF. CDR3 DNA sequence: TGTGCCAGCAGCCCCAAGGACCTTGGGGCCAACGTCCTGACTTTC.

This clonotype was observed a handful of times. The genes are TRBV5-5 and TRBJ2-7; weak D call: TRBD2 (5 bases). The CDR3 has 13 amino acids. The V end lost 2 bases, the J end lost 3 bases, and 9 bases lay between the germline ends. Germline V CDR1 and CDR2: SGHKS, YYEKEE (reference sequence). CDR3: CASSFREFYEQYV. The CDR3 DNA is TGTGCCAGCAGCTTTAGGGAGTTCTACGAGCAGTACGTC.

V is TRBV12-5 and J is TRBJ2-3; D unclear. Germline V gene lookup returns CDR1 LGHNT and CDR2 FRNRAP. The CDR3 sequence is 12 residues long. Trimming shortened V by 2 bases and J by 2 bases, and 2 bases separated the two germline ends. The CDR3 here is CASGLNTDTQYF. The DNA for the CDR3 is TGTGCTAGTGGTTTGAACACAGATACGCAGTATTTT.

The table lists this clonotype with a few counts. This chain connects TRBV6-5 to TRBJ1-1; D gene unclear. CDR3 length: 16 amino acids. Germline V CDR1 and CDR2: MNHEY, SVGAGI. V lost 2 bases to trimming and J lost 0 bases, with 13 bases between them. CDR3 protein: CASSYIQPDMNTEAFF. The CDR3 DNA reads as TGTGCCAGCAGTTACATACAGCCCGACATGAACACTGAAGCTTTCTTT.

The chain couples TRBV7-9 to TRBJ1-2; TRBD1 aligns across 7 bases. V was clipped by 5 bases and J by 6 bases; unmatched bases: 6. From germline, CDR1 is SEHNR and CDR2 FQNEAQ (reference sequence). The CDR3 sequence is 13 residues long. Here the CDR3 reads CASSMTGFNGYTF. The CDR3 DNA sequence: TGTGCCAGCAGCATGACAGGGTTTAATGGCTACACCTTC.

This clonotype was seen many times. The chain uses TRBV28 and TRBJ1-5; a possible D gene is TRBD1 (5 bases). V lost 5 bases and J 7 bases, leaving 12 bases between the germline ends. CDR3 length equals 13 residues. CDR1 and CDR2 from the germline V gene are MDHEN and SYDVKM. The CDR3 DNA reads TGTGCCAGCAGTCCGTGGGGGAACCAGCCCCAGCATTTT. It yields the protein CASSPWGNQPQHF.

This clonotype was counted at least ten times. This chain links TRBV5-1 with TRBJ1-2; D is unresolved. V gave up 0 bases and J gave up 10 bases, with 13 bases separating them. The germline V gene encodes CDR1 SGHRS and CDR2 YFSETQ. The CDR3 spans 13 residues. CDR3 protein: CASSLDRRWDYTF. The CDR3 nucleotides are TGCGCCAGCAGCTTGGACAGACGATGGGACTACACCTTC.

This clonotype was recorded at least ten times. The chain joins TRBV7-2 to TRBJ1-5; 7 positions agree with TRBD1. Per germline, CDR1 SGHTA and CDR2 FQGNSA. The CDR3 runs to 15 residues. The V segment lost 5 bases and the J segment 1 base; nucleotides outside the gene matches: 5. In DNA, the CDR3 is TGTGCCAGCAGCACCCAGGGGGGGAGCAATCAGCCCCAGCATTTT. Protein product: CASSTQGGSNQPQHF.

This clonotype has a count of ten or more. The chain carries TRBV28 and TRBJ2-1; D is possibly TRBD1 or TRBD2 (6 bases each). The germline V and J ends were trimmed by 5 bases and 8 bases, with 16 bases remaining between them. Per the germline V gene, CDR1 is MDHEN and CDR2 is SYDVKM. The CDR3 totals 14 residues. CDR3: CASSKGGLPHEQFF. DNA of the CDR3: TGTGCCAGCAGTAAAGGGGGGCTCCCCCATGAGCAGTTCTTC.

This clonotype was seen a few times. This chain connects TRBV3-1 to TRBJ2-7; D might be TRBD1 (6 bases). This CDR3 is built from 13 residues. V lost 8 bases, J lost 4 bases, and 15 bases lay in between. The germline CDR1 and CDR2 sequences are LGHDT and YNNKEL (reference sequence). The CDR3 sequence: CASQGPKAYEQYF. The CDR3 DNA sequence: TGTGCCAGCCAGGGGCCAAAAGCTTACGAGCAGTACTTC.

This clonotype appeared a few times. The V gene is TRBV12-3 or TRBV12-4, the J gene TRBJ2-1; D could derive from TRBD1 or TRBD2 (6 bases each). This CDR3 is 14 amino acids long. Trimming took off 6 bases at V and 13 bases at J, with 22 bases between the two ends. CDR3 sequence reads: CASRPGQQAGRQFF. CDR3 in DNA: TGTGCCAGCAGACCCGGACAGCAAGCGGGCCGTCAGTTCTTC.

This clonotype was observed at least ten times. The genes are TRBV6-5 and TRBJ1-2, with D perhaps matching TRBD1 (6 bases). The CDR3 has 15 amino acids. Trimming removed 6 bases at V and 0 bases at J, with 14 bases between. From germline, CDR1 is MNHEY and CDR2 SVGAGI. Written as DNA, the CDR3 is TGTGCCAGCAGCTACCGGGACACAGCTAACTATGGCTACACCTTC. Its protein is CASSYRDTANYGYTF.

The table lists this clonotype with a few counts. V gene TRBV5-1 combines with J gene TRBJ2-1; D is possibly TRBD1 (6 bases). The CDR3 contains 16 residues. V lost 4 bases, J lost 0 bases, and 14 bases lay in between. Germline V gene lookup returns CDR1 SGHRS and CDR2 YFSETQ. CDR3 loop: CASSIIRGISYNEQFF. In DNA, the CDR3 is TGCGCCAGCAGCATAATCAGGGGTATCTCCTACAATGAGCAGTTCTTC.

This clonotype was counted between two and nine times. CDR3 region: CSVYRDYEQYF. The CDR3 region has the DNA TGCAGTGTTTACAGGGACTACGAGCAGTACTTC. The chain carries TRBV20-1 and TRBJ2-7, with D perhaps TRBD1 (6 bases). The CDR3 covers 11 residues. The germline V and J ends were trimmed by 7 bases and 3 bases, with 10 bases remaining between them. The germline CDR1 and CDR2 sequences are DFQATT and SNEGSKA (reference sequence).

This clonotype occurred many times. The chain is built from TRBV12-3 or TRBV12-4 and TRBJ2-1; 10 nucleotides match TRBD2. This CDR3 has 16 residues. The junction had 14 bases not matched to a gene; V was cut back by 6 bases and J by 9 bases. CDR3 protein: CASRQFGASGGPEQFF. The CDR3 DNA sequence: TGTGCCAGCAGACAGTTTGGTGCTAGCGGGGGACCTGAGCAGTTCTTC.

This clonotype was observed a few times. The V gene is TRBV20-1, the J gene TRBJ1-6; tentatively, D is TRBD1 (6 bases). CDR3 length: 12 amino acids. Germline CDR1 is DFQATT and CDR2 is SNEGSKA (reference sequence). Trimming pared 6 bases from V and 10 bases from J, leaving 13 bases between. CDR3 in DNA: TGCAGTGCGGATGCAGGGGTGTCACCCCTCCACTTT. Encoded protein: CSADAGVSPLHF.

This clonotype occurred a few times. This rearrangement joins TRBV28 to TRBJ1-4; D uncertain. This CDR3 spans 12 amino acids. The germline gives CDR1 MDHEN, CDR2 SYDVKM. V lost 4 bases to trimming and J lost 6 bases, with 6 bases between them. CDR3 bases: TGTGCCAGCAGTTCCCTAGATGAAAAACTGTTTTTT. Residues: CASSSLDEKLFF.

This clonotype was detected only a few times. The rearrangement uses TRBV11-1 and TRBJ1-3; 11 nucleotides agree with TRBD1. The germline CDR1 and CDR2 sequences are SGHAT and FQDESV (reference sequence). This CDR3 is 17 amino acids long. Unmatched junction bases numbered 6, after V lost 5 bases and J lost 0 bases. The chain's CDR3 is CASSNGQGARSGNTIYF. The CDR3 coding sequence is TGTGCCAGCAGCAACGGACAGGGGGCTCGCTCTGGAAACACCATATATTTT.

This clonotype was counted between two and nine times. This sequence joins TRBV20-1 and TRBJ1-2, with TRBD1 matching 9 bases. Germline loops: CDR1 DFQATT, CDR2 SNEGSKA (reference sequence). The CDR3 totals 12 residues. After removal of 6 bases from V and 8 bases from J, the junction contained 7 bases not matched to a gene. CDR3 in amino acids: CSAAGQGSGYTF. The DNA of the CDR3 is TGCAGTGCCGCCGGACAGGGGAGCGGCTACACCTTC.

This clonotype was seen a few times. The V and J genes are TRBV6-5 and TRBJ1-5; D gene unclear. This CDR3 region has 15 residues. V was trimmed by 0 bases and J by 2 bases, leaving 8 bases between them. Germline V gene lookup returns CDR1 MNHEY and CDR2 SVGAGI. The CDR3 is CASSYSGRRNQPQHF. DNA for the CDR3: TGTGCCAGCAGTTACTCGGGCCGTCGCAATCAGCCCCAGCATTTT.

The V and J genes are TRBV24-1 and TRBJ2-1; D not resolved. V gave up 3 bases and J gave up 6 bases, with 14 bases separating them. This CDR3 comprises 15 residues. Germline-derived CDR1 and CDR2 are KGHDR and SFDVKD. The CDR3 spells CATSDTSNGRNEQFF. DNA of the CDR3: TGTGCCACCAGTGATACGTCGAATGGCCGCAATGAGCAGTTCTTC.

This clonotype appeared many times. This chain joins TRBV5-1 and TRBJ2-2; D may be TRBD1 (6 bases). This CDR3 has 17 residues. The V and J ends lost 5 bases and 0 bases respectively, with 17 bases between them. Germline V lookup: CDR1 SGHRS, CDR2 YFSETQ. The CDR3: CASRLQGLRTNTGELFF. The CDR3 DNA reads TGCGCCAGCAGGTTACAGGGTCTGCGTACGAACACCGGGGAGCTGTTTTTT.

Only a few counts were recorded for this clonotype. This sequence joins TRBV27 and TRBJ2-3; D gene ambiguous. V lost 3 bases to trimming and J lost 2 bases, with 6 bases between them. CDR1 is MNHEY and CDR2 is SMNVEV in the germline V gene (reference sequence). This CDR3 has 13 residues. DNA of the CDR3: TGTGCCAGCAGTTTCCTCAACACAGATACGCAGTATTTT. It encodes CASSFLNTDTQYF.

This clonotype was detected a few times. The chain has TRBV20-1 and TRBJ2-2; 7 positions match TRBD2. This CDR3 region has 13 residues. Trimming cost V 3 bases and J 4 bases; bases outside gene matches: 2. Germline CDR1 DFQATT, CDR2 SNEGSKA (reference sequence). Here the CDR3 DNA reads TGCAGTGCTAGCGGGGGGTTCACCGGGGAGCTGTTTTTT. Residues: CSASGGFTGELFF.

The rearrangement uses TRBV12-3 or TRBV12-4 and TRBJ2-1; tentative D call: TRBD2 (5 bases). V was clipped by 8 bases and J by 4 bases, with 12 bases between them. The CDR3 runs to 13 residues. The CDR3 nucleotides are TGTGCCAGCGTTCGGGGATCGTACAATGAGCAGTTCTTC. Translated, it gives CASVRGSYNEQFF.

The rearrangement uses TRBV11-2 and TRBJ2-7; TRBD2 is a possible D gene (6 bases). The germline V and J ends were trimmed by 5 bases and 7 bases, with 21 bases remaining between them. Germline V CDR1 and CDR2: SGHAT, FQNNGV. This CDR3 is built from 15 residues. The CDR3 here is CASSPRGPARGEQYF. CDR3 nucleotides: TGTGCCAGCAGCCCGCGGGGACCTGCACGTGGAGAGCAGTACTTC.

The V gene is TRBV20-1, the J gene TRBJ1-5; perhaps TRBD1 as D (6 bases). The CDR3 spans 12 residues. The germline V gene has CDR1 DFQATT and CDR2 SNEGSKA (reference sequence). Between the trimmed V and J ends, which lost 7 bases and 8 bases, there was a span of 15 bases. This chain's CDR3 is CSVQAAGEPQHF. The CDR3 coding sequence is TGCAGTGTACAGGCCGCAGGGGAGCCCCAGCATTTT.

This chain links TRBV12-3 or TRBV12-4 with TRBJ2-1; D is possibly TRBD2 (5 bases). The CDR3 is 16 residues long. V was pared by 5 bases and J by 0 bases, with 14 bases between. As DNA, the CDR3 is TGTGCCAGCAGTCCCAACGAGGGTCGCTCCTACAATGAGCAGTTCTTC. Translation gives CASSPNEGRSYNEQFF.

The rearrangement joins TRBV7-9 to TRBJ2-3; D unresolved. V was trimmed by 1 base and J by 7 bases, leaving 24 bases between them. The CDR3 is 18 residues long. Germline assignment: CDR1 SEHNR and CDR2 FQNEAQ (reference sequence). The CDR3 loop is CASSLGPNSPLGRHTQYF. CDR3 in DNA: TGTGCCAGCAGCTTAGGGCCCAATAGTCCACTCGGGCGACATACGCAGTATTTT. Full variable domain (outside the CDR3, taken from reference TRBV7-9 and TRBJ2-3): DTGVSQNPRHKITKRGQNVTFRCDPISEHNRLYWYRQTLGQGPEFLTYFQNEAQLEKSRLLSDRFSAERPKGSFSTLEIQRTEQGDSAMYLCASSLGPNSPLGRHTQYFGPGTRLTVL.